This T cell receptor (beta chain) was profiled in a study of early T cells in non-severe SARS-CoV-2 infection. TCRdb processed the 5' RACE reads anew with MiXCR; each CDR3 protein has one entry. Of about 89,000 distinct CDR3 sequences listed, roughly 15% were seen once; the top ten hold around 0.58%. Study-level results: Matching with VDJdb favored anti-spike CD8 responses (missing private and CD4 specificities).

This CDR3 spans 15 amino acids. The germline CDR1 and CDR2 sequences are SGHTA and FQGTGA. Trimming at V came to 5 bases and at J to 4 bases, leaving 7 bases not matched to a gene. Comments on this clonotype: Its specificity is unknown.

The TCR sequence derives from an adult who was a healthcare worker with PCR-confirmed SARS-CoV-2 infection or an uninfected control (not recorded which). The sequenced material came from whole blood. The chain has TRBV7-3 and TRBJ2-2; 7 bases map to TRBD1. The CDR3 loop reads CASSPRTGGTGELFF. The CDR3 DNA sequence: TGTGCCAGCAGCCCAAGGACAGGAGGCACCGGGGAGCTGTTTTTT.